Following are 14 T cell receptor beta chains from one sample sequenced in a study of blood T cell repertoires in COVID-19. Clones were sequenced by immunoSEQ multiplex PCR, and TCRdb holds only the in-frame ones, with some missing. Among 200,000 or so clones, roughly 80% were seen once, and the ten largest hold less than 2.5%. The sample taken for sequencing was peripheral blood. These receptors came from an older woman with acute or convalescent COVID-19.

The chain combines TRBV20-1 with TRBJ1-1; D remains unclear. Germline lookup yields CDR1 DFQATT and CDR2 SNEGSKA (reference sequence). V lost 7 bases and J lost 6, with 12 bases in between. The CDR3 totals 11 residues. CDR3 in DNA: TGCAGTGTCGGCACGGGTGCTGAAGCTTTCTTT. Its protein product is CSVGTGAEAFF.

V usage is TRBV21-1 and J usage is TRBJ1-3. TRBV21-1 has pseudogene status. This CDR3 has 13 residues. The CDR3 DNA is TGTGCTTTGGGGGGGTTCTCTGGAAACACCATATATTTT. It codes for CALGGFSGNTIYF.

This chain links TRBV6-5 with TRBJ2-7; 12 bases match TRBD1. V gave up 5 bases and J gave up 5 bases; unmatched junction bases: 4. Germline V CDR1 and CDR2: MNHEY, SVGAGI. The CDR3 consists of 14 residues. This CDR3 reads CASSPGQGANEQYF. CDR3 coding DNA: TGTGCCAGCAGTCCGGGACAGGGGGCTAACGAGCAGTACTTC.

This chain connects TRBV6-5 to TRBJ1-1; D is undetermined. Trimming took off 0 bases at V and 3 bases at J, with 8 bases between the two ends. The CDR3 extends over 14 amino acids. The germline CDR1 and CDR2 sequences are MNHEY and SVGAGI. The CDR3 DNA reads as TGTGCCAGCAGTTACTCAAACAGTGACACTGAAGCTTTCTTT. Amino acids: CASSYSNSDTEAFF.

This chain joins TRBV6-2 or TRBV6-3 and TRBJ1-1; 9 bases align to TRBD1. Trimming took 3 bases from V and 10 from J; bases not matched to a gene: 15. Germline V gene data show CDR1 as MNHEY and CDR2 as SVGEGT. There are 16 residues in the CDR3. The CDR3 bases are TGTGCCAGCAGTTATCCCGGGACAGGGTGGCTTTCAGGAGCTTTCTTT. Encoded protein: CASSYPGTGWLSGAFF.

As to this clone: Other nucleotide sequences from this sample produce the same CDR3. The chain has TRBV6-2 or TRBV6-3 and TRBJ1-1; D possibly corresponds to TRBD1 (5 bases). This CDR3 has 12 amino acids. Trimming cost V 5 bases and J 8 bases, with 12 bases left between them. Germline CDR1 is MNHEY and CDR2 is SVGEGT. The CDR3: CASSDSLGEAFF. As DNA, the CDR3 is TGTGCCAGCAGTGACAGTTTGGGCGAAGCTTTCTTT.

The CDR3 here is CASRLAGSGYNEQFF. CDR3 nucleotides: TGTGCCAGCAGACTAGCGGGGTCGGGCTACAATGAGCAGTTCTTC. The chain uses TRBV27 and TRBJ2-1, with 10 bases that match TRBD2. Germline loops: CDR1 MNHEY, CDR2 SMNVEV (reference sequence). Losses at the gene ends were 6 bases for V and 3 bases for J; bases not matched to a gene: 5. The CDR3 covers 15 residues.

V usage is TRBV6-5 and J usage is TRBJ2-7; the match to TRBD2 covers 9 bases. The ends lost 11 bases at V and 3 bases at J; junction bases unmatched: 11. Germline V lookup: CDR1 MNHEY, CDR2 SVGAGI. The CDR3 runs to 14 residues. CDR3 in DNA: TGTGCCGTCCGGCGGGGGGGCCGGTACTACGAGCAGTACTTC. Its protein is CAVRRGGRYYEQYF.

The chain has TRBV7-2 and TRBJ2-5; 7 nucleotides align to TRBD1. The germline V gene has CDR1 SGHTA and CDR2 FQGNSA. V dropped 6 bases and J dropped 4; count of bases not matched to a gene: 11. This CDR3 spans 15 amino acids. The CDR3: CASRTRTGVAETQYF. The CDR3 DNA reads TGTGCCAGCAGAACCCGTACAGGGGTTGCAGAGACCCAGTACTTC. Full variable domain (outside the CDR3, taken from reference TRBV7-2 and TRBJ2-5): GAGVSQSPSNKVTEKGKDVELRCDPISGHTALYWYRQSLGQGLEFLIYFQGNSAPDKSGLPSDRFSAERTGGSVSTLTIQRTQQEDSAVYLCASRTRTGVAETQYFGPGTRLLVL.

DNA for the CDR3: TGTGCCAGCAGTCTACTAGCGGGGGGATCCTACGAGCAGTACTTC. It is translated as CASSLLAGGSYEQYF. This chain joins TRBV6-5 and TRBJ2-7; 12 bases are shared with TRBD2. The CDR3 is 15 residues long. Germline values: CDR1 MNHEY, CDR2 SVGAGI. After removal of 5 bases from V and 1 base from J, the junction contained 3 bases not matched to a gene.

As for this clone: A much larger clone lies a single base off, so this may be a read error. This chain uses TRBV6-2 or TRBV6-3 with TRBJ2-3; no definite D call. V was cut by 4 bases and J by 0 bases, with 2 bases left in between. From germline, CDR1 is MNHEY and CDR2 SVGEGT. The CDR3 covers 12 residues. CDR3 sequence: CASSSSTDTQYF. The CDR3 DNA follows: TGTGCCAGCAGTTCTAGCACAGATACGCAGTATTTT.

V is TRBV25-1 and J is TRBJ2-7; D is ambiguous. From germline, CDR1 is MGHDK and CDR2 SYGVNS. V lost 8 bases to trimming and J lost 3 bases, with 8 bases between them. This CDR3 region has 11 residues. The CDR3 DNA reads TGTGCCAGCTCCGGTCGCTACGAGCAGTACTTC. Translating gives CASSGRYEQYF.

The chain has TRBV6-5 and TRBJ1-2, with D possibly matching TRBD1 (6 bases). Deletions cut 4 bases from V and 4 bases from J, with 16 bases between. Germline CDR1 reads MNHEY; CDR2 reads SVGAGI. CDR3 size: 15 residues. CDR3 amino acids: CASSSRTDSLYGYTF. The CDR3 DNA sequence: TGTGCCAGCAGTTCCCGTACGGACAGTCTCTATGGCTACACCTTC.

Here the CDR3 DNA reads TGTGCCAGCAGCCAAGGGGACAGGGGTTACAATGAGCAGTTCTTC. Translated: CASSQGDRGYNEQFF. The V call is TRBV4-2, the J call TRBJ2-1; 10 bases are a match to TRBD1. Germline trimming cut 1 base from V and 4 bases from J; bases unmatched to any gene: 1. This CDR3 spans 15 amino acids. The germline V gene encodes CDR1 LGHNA and CDR2 YNFKEQ.